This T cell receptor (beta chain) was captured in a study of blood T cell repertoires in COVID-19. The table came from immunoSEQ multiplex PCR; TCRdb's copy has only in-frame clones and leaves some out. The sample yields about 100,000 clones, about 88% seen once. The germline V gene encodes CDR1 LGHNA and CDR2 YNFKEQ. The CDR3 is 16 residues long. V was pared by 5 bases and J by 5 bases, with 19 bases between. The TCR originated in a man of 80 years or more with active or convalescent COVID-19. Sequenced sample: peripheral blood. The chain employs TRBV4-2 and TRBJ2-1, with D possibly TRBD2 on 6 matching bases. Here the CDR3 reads CASSTYLAQPNNEQFF. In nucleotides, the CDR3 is TGTGCCAGCAGCACTTACCTAGCGCAGCCAAACAATGAGCAGTTCTTC.